These T cell receptor beta chains were read from a single sample in a study of T-cell reconstitution after alpha-beta-depleted transplantation in children. TCRdb redid the calling of the PCR reads with MiXCR, one entry per CDR3 protein. The repertoire consists of fewer than 400,000 distinct CDR3 sequences, with roughly 22% occurring once and the leading ten covering 3% to 4.5%. Specimen: PBMCs from the stem cell graft donor, collected from the stem cell graft. Receptor source: a human donor who donated a stem cell graft to a child with acute myeloid leukemia. Both conserved end residues are part of each CDR3. A D gene is named only where the DNA matches it firmly. Size tells how often a clone was seen (once, few, many) or the class of an expanded clone, and some rows leave it out.

TRBJ1-4	-	TRBV27	many	TGTGCCAGCAGTTTGTGGGGAGAAAAACTGTTTTTT	CASSLWGEKLFF
TRBJ1-1	-	TRBV6-5	many	TGTGCCAGCAGCTCCCTCGACAGAAAGAACACTGAAGCTTTCTTT	CASSSLDRKNTEAFF
TRBJ2-7	-	TRBV12-3/TRBV12-4	-	TGTGCCAGCAGTCCGACAAGAGAGAGCTACGAGCAGTACTTC	CASSPTRESYEQYF
TRBJ2-1	-	TRBV7-9	few	TGTGCCAGCAGCCTACAGAGGCATGAGCAGTTCTTC	CASSLQRHEQFF
TRBJ2-3	-	TRBV27	-	TGTGCCAGCGGATCAGCGGTGAGGGTGCAGTGGCTCGATACGCAGTATTTT	CASGSAVRVQWLDTQYF
TRBJ2-5	TRBD2	TRBV29-1	many	TGCAGCGTCGGATTAGCGGGTCGCCCAAAAGAGACCCAGTACTTC	CSVGLAGRPKETQYF
TRBJ1-3	TRBD1	TRBV12-3/TRBV12-4	-	TGTGCCAGCAGTACAGGGGAGGCGGACACCATATATTTT	CASSTGEADTIYF
TRBJ2-7	-	TRBV12-3/TRBV12-4	few	TGTGCCAGCAGTTTACACGGGAACGACGAGCAGTACTTC	CASSLHGNDEQYF
TRBJ2-7	-	TRBV9	few	TGTGCCAGCAGCCTAATCAGACAGGCCCCCTACGAGCAGTACTTC	CASSLIRQAPYEQYF
TRBJ2-1	-	TRBV7-3	few	TGTGCCAGCAGCTCACATGTTGGTGTGTACAATGAGCAGTTCTTC	CASSSHVGVYNEQFF
TRBJ2-3	-	TRBV20-1	-	TGCAGTGCGAGAAACCCGGGGAGTGCAGATACGCAGTATTTT	CSARNPGSADTQYF
TRBJ2-3	TRBD2	TRBV12-3/TRBV12-4	-	TGTGCCAGCAGTTTAGGATACGGGACTAGCGGGAGGGACAGCACAGATACGCAGTATTTT	CASSLGYGTSGRDSTDTQYF
TRBJ2-1	TRBD2	TRBV12-3/TRBV12-4	many	TGTGCCAGCAGTACCTGGCTAGCGGGGAACAATGAGCAGTTCTTC	CASSTWLAGNNEQFF
TRBJ1-4	TRBD1	TRBV5-1	-	TGCGCCAGCAGCTCGGGTCCGGGACAGGGTGAAGAAAAACTGTTTTTT	CASSSGPGQGEEKLFF
TRBJ1-1	-	TRBV6-2/TRBV6-3	-	TGTGCCAGCAGTTCCCTTTTTCGAGACAGCCAGACCTGGGGGACTGAAGCTTTCTTT	CASSSLFRDSQTWGTEAFF
TRBJ2-1	TRBD2	TRBV5-1	-	TGCGCCAGCAGCTTGGACAGGACTATACGCACTAGCGGGGATTACAATGAGCAGTTCTTC	CASSLDRTIRTSGDYNEQFF
TRBJ2-1	-	TRBV28	-	TGTGCCAGCAGTTTATCTCTTGGGGGTGATGAGCAGTTCTTC	CASSLSLGGDEQFF
TRBJ1-5	-	TRBV24-1	-	TGTGCCACCAGTGATCGGGTCAATCAGCCCCAGCATTTT	CATSDRVNQPQHF
TRBJ1-1	TRBD1	TRBV13	-	TGTGCCAGCAGCTTGGCCGGACAGGTAGCTGAAGCTTTCTTT	CASSLAGQVAEAFF
TRBJ2-7	TRBD1	TRBV28	few	TGTGCCAGCAGTTCACAGGGGGCTGGGGCCTACGAGCAGTACTTC	CASSSQGAGAYEQYF
TRBJ2-4	-	TRBV9	-	TGTGCCAGCAGCGTAGAGCCCCAGGGCGGGAACATTCAGTACTTC	CASSVEPQGGNIQYF
TRBJ2-7	TRBD2	TRBV25-1	-	TGTGCCAGCAGTCCCCAGACTAGCGGGAGCTCCTACGAGCAGTACTTC	CASSPQTSGSSYEQYF
TRBJ2-1	-	TRBV20-1	many	TGCAGTGCTACGGGGAGCTCCTACAATGAGCAGTTCTTC	CSATGSSYNEQFF
TRBJ2-1	-	TRBV6-2/TRBV6-3	few	TGTGCCAGCAGTTACCCCCTCAACCGGATAGAGCAGTTCTTC	CASSYPLNRIEQFF
TRBJ2-7	TRBD2	TRBV20-1	-	TGCTGCTTCTGGGACAGCCTACTAGCGGGAGAACTCGAGCAGTACTTC	CCFWDSLLAGELEQYF
TRBJ2-5	TRBD1	TRBV7-2	few	TGTGCCAGCAGCTTAAAGGGGGCGCAATGGGAGACCCAGTACTTC	CASSLKGAQWETQYF
TRBJ2-1	TRBD2	TRBV7-7	few	TGTGCTAGCAGCTTAGGTGCGGGGGGCCTAAGCTCCTACAATGAGCAGTTCTTC	CASSLGAGGLSSYNEQFF
TRBJ2-2	TRBD2	TRBV5-1	-	TGCGCCAGCAGCTTGGGAGTAGCGGGGACCGGGGAGCTGTTTTTT	CASSLGVAGTGELFF
TRBJ1-2	-	TRBV20-1	-	TGCAGTGCTAGGCCGGGGGCGCGGGGCTACACCTTC	CSARPGARGYTF
TRBJ1-4	-	TRBV4-1	-	TGCGCCAGCAGCCCGGTTGGGGGGGAAAAACTGTTTTTT	CASSPVGGEKLFF
TRBJ2-3	TRBD2	TRBV29-1	many	TGCAGCGTACCCTTAGCGGGAGGCACCCACACAGATACGCAGTATTTT	CSVPLAGGTHTDTQYF
TRBJ2-1	-	TRBV29-1	many	TGCAGCGTTGGCAGGGTTTACAATGAGCAGTTCTTC	CSVGRVYNEQFF
TRBJ2-3	-	TRBV5-5	-	TGTGCCAGCAGCCCTGGAAAGGGGGATAGCACAGATACGCAGTATTTT	CASSPGKGDSTDTQYF
TRBJ2-3	TRBD2	TRBV6-5	many	TGTGCCAGCAGTTACCCCGGGGGAGGGGTAGGGCAAGATACGCAGTATTTT	CASSYPGGGVGQDTQYF
TRBJ1-2	-	TRBV12-3/TRBV12-4	-	TGTGCCAGCAGTTTAGCCAGGGGCATCTATGGCTACACCTTC	CASSLARGIYGYTF
TRBJ1-4	-	TRBV5-1	once	TGCGCCAGCAGCTTGGCTTACTCCGGGACAACTAATGAAAAACTGTTTTTT	CASSLAYSGTTNEKLFF
TRBJ2-1	TRBD2	TRBV27	few	TGTGCCAGCAGTTTGACTAGCGGGAGGCTAGAGTTCTTC	CASSLTSGRLEFF